This T cell receptor (beta chain) was sequenced during a study of blood T cell repertoires in COVID-19. The table came from immunoSEQ multiplex PCR; TCRdb's copy has only in-frame clones and leaves some out. In the table there are more than 65,000 clones, around 91% of which are singletons. The CDR3 extends over 13 amino acids. With 2 bases removed from V and 6 bases from J, the gap between germline ends came to 11 bases. Germline V gene lookup returns CDR1 SNHLY and CDR2 FYNNEI. The TCR sequence derives from a human donor in a cohort sampled during active COVID-19. The sequenced sample was peripheral blood. This chain joins TRBV2 and TRBJ2-7, with D possibly TRBD2 on 6 matching bases. CDR3 amino acids: CASSESIAVEQYF. The CDR3 nucleotides are TGTGCCAGCAGTGAAAGTATAGCGGTCGAGCAGTACTTC. Based on the CDR3 plus reference TRBV2 and TRBJ2-7, the full variable domain is EPEVTQTPSHQVTQMGQEVILRCVPISNHLYFYWYRQILGQKVEFLVSFYNNEISEKSEIFDDQFSVERPDGSNFTLKIRSTKLEDSAMYFCASSESIAVEQYFGPGTRLTVT.